What follows describes a single TCR beta chain. Its antigen is not yet known. The input lacks base qualities; no much larger clone sits a single base away. V lost 3 bases and J lost 2 bases, and the count of bases not matched to a germline gene is 6. The CDR3 starts with the cysteine, ends with the phenylalanine, and has 16 residues. Only the CDR3 DNA is retained, 48 bases long and in frame from the first base. As encoded in the germline V gene (reference sequence), CDR1 is LGHDT while CDR2 is YNNKEL. The label giving this sample's treatment or condition can be read as: roughly 20 received Ad26.COV2.S at low or high dose, single or two shots; roughly five received placebo; per-sample allocation not given. Repertoires of vaccine and placebo recipients were sequenced from samples collected on day 63 after the first injection. In Cohort 1b, about two dozen adults aged 18-55 years were enrolled at a single site in Boston, USA, between 29 July and 7 August 2020. Ad26.COV2.S consisted of a replication-incompetent adenovirus type 26 vector by which a prefusion-stabilized SARS-CoV-2 spike protein from the original Wuhan strain was expressed.

This sample is part of a study of Ad26.COV2.S vaccination and SARS-CoV-2 variants (dated by TCRdb to about 2021). For context, the study as a whole: Donors in the vaccine arm were drawn from COV1001, a phase I-IIa trial of Ad26.COV2.S in healthy adults that was multicentre, randomized, double-blind and placebo-controlled. Trial participants were randomized into five groups of five: low-dose or high-dose Ad26.COV2.S given once or twice, or placebo on both occasions. The TCR-sequenced set comprised approximately 30 samples: around 20 Ad26.COV2.S vaccine recipients, 5 placebo recipients and 8 SARS-CoV-2 convalescent individuals. Ad26.COV2.S was given intramuscularly at 5x10^10 or 1x10^11 viral particles, as a single shot or as two shots 56 days apart. Blinding of investigators to trial group allocation was maintained during experiments and outcome assessment. The specificity and breadth of SARS-CoV-2-reactive T cell receptors after Ad26.COV2.S vaccination were assessed by TCRbeta repertoire sequencing. Results the study describes overall, beyond this receptor: The study was not powered to compare responses between vaccine doses or regimens. Compared with placebo recipients, Ad26.COV2.S recipients showed higher spike-specific TCR breadth (P = 0.0014). Non-spike TCR breadth was comparable between vaccine and placebo recipients, consistent with the vaccine containing only spike. The authors noted that total T cell responses may have been underestimated by the TCR breadth and depth analyses. After vaccination, substantial breadth of spike-specific CD8+ and CD4+ T cell responses was reported.

TCRbeta CDR3 regions were sequenced with the immunoSEQ Assay. After extraction, genomic DNA underwent amplification by bias-controlled multiplex PCR, followed by high-throughput sequencing. The paper's processing steps were these. Collapsing and filtering of sequences were performed to quantify the absolute abundance of each unique TCRbeta CDR3 region. T cell fraction was estimated by normalizing TCRbeta template counts to usable DNA, with usable DNA measured through amplification of reference genes found in all nucleated cells. Repertoire TCRs were annotated as SARS-CoV-2-specific when V gene, CDR3 amino acid sequence and J gene were exactly matched to a known reactive TCR set. The reference SARS-CoV-2 TCR set was obtained from MIRA and was filtered for enrichment in COVID-19-positive ImmuneCODE repertoires, whereby public or cross-reactive TCRs were removed. Using the MIRA antigens, annotated TCRs were further analysed by specific ORF or by position within an ORF. Depth was the summed frequency of annotated unique rearrangements, while breadth was defined as annotated unique rearrangements over total unique productive rearrangements. Group comparisons of TCR breadth used two-sided Wilcoxon rank-sum tests. What TCRdb holds here is the immuneACCESS table cut down to in-frame rearrangements. Part of the clones is not present; checked against another copy, under half of the missing clones reflect an unresolved V gene, and the others are unexplained. D and trimming come from the DNA, and the V and J calls and clone size come from that table. Recorded for this sample are some 340,000 clones; 85% of them occurred a single time. The ten largest clones capture around 2% of the sample.

This chain is built from TRBV3-1 (or the pseudogene TRBV3-2) and TRBJ2-5, and 10 bases in between align with TRBD1. The sample in question was peripheral blood, obtained in a trial of Ad26.COV2.S vaccine versus placebo. This sequence originates from a person aged 18-60 years who received the Ad26.COV2.S COVID-19 vaccine or a placebo. At the DNA level, the sequence is TGTGCCAGCAGCCAGCTCGGGACAGGGGCGCAAGAGACCCAGTACTTC. The translation is CASSQLGTGAQETQYF.